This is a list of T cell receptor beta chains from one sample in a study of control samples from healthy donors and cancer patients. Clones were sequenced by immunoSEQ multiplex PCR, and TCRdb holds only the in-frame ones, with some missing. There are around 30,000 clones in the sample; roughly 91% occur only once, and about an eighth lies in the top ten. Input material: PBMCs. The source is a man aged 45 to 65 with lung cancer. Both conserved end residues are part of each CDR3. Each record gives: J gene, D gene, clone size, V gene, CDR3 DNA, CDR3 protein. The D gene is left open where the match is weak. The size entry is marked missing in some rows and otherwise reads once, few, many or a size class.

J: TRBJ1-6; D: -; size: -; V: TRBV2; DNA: TGTGCCAGCATCGTCGAAGGTTATTCACCCCTCCACTTT; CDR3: CASIVEGYSPLHF
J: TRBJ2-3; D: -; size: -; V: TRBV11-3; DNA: TGTGCCAGCAGCTCCAGTGGAGAGCCAACAGATACGCAGTATTTT; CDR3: CASSSSGEPTDTQYF
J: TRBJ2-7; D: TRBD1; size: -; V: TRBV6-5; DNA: TGTGCCAGCAGGGACAGGGCCCGCGAGCAGTACTTC; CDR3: CASRDRAREQYF
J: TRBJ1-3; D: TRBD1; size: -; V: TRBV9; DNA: TGTGCCAGCAGCCCACCCGGGACAGGGGGAGCTGGAAACACCATATATTTT; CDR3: CASSPPGTGGAGNTIYF
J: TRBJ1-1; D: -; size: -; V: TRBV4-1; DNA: TGCGCCAGCACCTTGGACGTAAACGGGAGACCTGAAGCTTTCTTT; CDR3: CASTLDVNGRPEAFF
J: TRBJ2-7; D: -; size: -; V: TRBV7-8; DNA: TGTGCCAGCAGTTTAATTCCCCAGGGAGCCTACGAGCAGTACTTC; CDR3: CASSLIPQGAYEQYF
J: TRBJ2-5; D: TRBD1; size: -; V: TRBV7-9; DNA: TGTGCCAGCAGCCCAGGACAGGGAATGGAGACCCAGTACTTC; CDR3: CASSPGQGMETQYF
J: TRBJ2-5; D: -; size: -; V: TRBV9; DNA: TGTGCCAGCAGCGTAACAGGAGAGACCCAGTACTTC; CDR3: CASSVTGETQYF
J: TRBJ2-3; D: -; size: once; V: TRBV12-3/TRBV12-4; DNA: TGTGCCAGCAGTTCAACCACAGATACGCAGTATTTT; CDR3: CASSSTTDTQYF
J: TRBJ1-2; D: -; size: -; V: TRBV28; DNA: TGTGCCAGCAGTCCTGGCGAGTATGGCTACACCTTC; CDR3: CASSPGEYGYTF
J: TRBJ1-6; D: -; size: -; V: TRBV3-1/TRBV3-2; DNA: TGTGCCAGCAGCCAAGAAATTGACAGAGGGTTTTCACCCCTCCACTTT; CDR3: CASSQEIDRGFSPLHF
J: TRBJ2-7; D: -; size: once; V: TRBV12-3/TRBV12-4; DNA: TGTGCCAGCAGTTTAGCCGCCGAGCAGTACTTC; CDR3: CASSLAAEQYF
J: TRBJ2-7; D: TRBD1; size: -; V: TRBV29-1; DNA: TGCAGCGTGGAACCGGGACAGGGTTACGAGCAGTACTTC; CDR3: CSVEPGQGYEQYF
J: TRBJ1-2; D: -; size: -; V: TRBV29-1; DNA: TGCAGCGTTGGAAGCGGGGGTTCTAACTATGGCTACACCTTC; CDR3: CSVGSGGSNYGYTF
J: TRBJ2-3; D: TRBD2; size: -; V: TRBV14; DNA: TGTGCCAGCAGCCAAGGGCTAGCGGGGGTAGATACGCAGTATTTT; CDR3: CASSQGLAGVDTQYF
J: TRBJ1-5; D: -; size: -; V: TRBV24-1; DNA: TGTGCCACCAGTTCCGGGGGGTGGCAGCCCCAGCATTTT; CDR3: CATSSGGWQPQHF
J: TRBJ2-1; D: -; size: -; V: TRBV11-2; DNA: TGTGCCAGCAGCCCTCCCTTCTCGGGTGAGCAGTTCTTC; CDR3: CASSPPFSGEQFF
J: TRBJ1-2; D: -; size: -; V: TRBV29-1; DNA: TGCAGCGCCGGGACGCTAGGGAGGGGAAACTATGGCTACACCTTC; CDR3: CSAGTLGRGNYGYTF
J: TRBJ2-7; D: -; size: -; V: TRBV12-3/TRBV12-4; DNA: TGTGCCACCCTCCGGGGCGGAACCTACGAGCAGTACTTC; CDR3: CATLRGGTYEQYF
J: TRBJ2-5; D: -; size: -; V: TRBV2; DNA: TGTGCCAGCGATGCCAGGGCGCAAGAGACCCAGTACTTC; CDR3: CASDARAQETQYF
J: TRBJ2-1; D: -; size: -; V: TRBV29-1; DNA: TGCAGCGTTGAAGATCGGGATGAGCAGTTCTTC; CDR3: CSVEDRDEQFF
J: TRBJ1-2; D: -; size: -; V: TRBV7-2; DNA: TGTGCCAGCAGCACGCCGGACGTTCGTTTAGGCTACACCTTC; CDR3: CASSTPDVRLGYTF
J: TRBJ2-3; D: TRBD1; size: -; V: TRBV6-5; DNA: TGTGCCAGCAGTCGAGGACAGGTTCGATCCGATACGCAGTATTTT; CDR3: CASSRGQVRSDTQYF
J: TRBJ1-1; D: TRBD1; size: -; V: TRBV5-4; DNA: TGTGCCAGCAGCCACACGACAGGGGGCGGGACTGAAGCTTTCTTT; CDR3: CASSHTTGGGTEAFF
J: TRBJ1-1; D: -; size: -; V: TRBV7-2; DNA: TGTGCCAGCAGCTTGGGACGCCGGCTGAACACTGAAGCTTTCTTT; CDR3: CASSLGRRLNTEAFF
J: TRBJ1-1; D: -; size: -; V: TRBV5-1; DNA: TGCGCCAGCAGCTTCGAGAACACTGAAGCTTTCTTT; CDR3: CASSFENTEAFF
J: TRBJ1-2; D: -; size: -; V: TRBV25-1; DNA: TGTGCCAGCAGTGATGTAAGGGAATTTGGCTACACCTTC; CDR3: CASSDVREFGYTF
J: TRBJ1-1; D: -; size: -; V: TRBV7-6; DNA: TGTGCCAGCAGCTTTCGACCGGACGGCACTGAAGCTTTCTTT; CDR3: CASSFRPDGTEAFF
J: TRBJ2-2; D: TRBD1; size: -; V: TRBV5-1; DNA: TGCGCCAGCAAAGGGACAGTGGGTGCCGGGGAGCTGTTTTTT; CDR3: CASKGTVGAGELFF
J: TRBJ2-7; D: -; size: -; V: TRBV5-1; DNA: TGCGCCAGCAGCTTTTTTTCAGGGGTCGAGCAGTACTTC; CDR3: CASSFFSGVEQYF
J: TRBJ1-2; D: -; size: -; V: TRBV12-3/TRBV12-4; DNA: -; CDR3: CASILGPDYGYTF
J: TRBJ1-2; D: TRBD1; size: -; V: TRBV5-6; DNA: TGTGCCAGCAGCCGGGGACAGGGGTGGGACTATGGCTACACCTTC; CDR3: CASSRGQGWDYGYTF
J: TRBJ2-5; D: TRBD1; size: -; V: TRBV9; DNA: TGTGCCAGCAGCGTAGACGACAGGGGGACGACCCAGTACTTC; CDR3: CASSVDDRGTTQYF
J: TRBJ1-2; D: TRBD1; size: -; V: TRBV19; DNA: TGTGCCGGATCAACGGACAGGAGCTATGGCTACACCTTC; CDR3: CAGSTDRSYGYTF
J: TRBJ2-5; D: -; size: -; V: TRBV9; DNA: TGTGCCAGCAGCGGAGGCGGGCAGCAAGAGACCCAGTACTTC; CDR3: CASSGGGQQETQYF
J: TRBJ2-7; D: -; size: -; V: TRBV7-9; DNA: TGTGCCAGCAGCTCCCACAGGGATCTTGGGGACGAGCAGTACTTC; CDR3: CASSSHRDLGDEQYF
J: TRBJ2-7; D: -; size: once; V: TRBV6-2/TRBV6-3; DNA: TGTGCCAGCAGTCAGGGACGGGCTTACGAGCAGTACTTC; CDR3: CASSQGRAYEQYF
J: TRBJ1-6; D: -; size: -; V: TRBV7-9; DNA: TGTGCCAGCAGCATAGGACAGCTCTCCTATAATTCACCCCTCCACTTT; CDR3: CASSIGQLSYNSPLHF
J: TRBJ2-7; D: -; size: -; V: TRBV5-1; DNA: TGCGCCAGCAGCTTAGTGACAGACTACGAGCAGTACTTC; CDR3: CASSLVTDYEQYF
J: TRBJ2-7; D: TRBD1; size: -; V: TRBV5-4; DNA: TGTGCCAGCAGCCCCGGACAGGACTACGAGCAGTACTTC; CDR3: CASSPGQDYEQYF